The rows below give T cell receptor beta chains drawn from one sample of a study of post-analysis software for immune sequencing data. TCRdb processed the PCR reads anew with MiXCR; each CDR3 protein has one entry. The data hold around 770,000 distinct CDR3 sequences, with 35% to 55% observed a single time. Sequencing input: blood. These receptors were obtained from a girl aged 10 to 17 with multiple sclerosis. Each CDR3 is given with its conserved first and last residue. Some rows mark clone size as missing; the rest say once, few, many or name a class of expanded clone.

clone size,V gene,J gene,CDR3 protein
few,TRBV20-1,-,CSASLTNENIQYF
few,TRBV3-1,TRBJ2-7,CASNQRVASSSYEQYF
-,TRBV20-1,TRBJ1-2,CSARVGNGGLYGYTF
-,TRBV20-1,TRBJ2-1,CSAPGGRQLYNEQFF
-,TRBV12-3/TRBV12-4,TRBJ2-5,CASSLWWGRETQYF
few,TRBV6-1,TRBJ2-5,CASRGSGRAETQYF
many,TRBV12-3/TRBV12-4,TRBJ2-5,CASSLSETQYF
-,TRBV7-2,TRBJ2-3,CASSLRFGTQYF
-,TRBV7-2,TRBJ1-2,CASSSDRGGLVGYTF
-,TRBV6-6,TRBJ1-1,CASSRTVSNTEAFF
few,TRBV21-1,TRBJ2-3,CASTNRREYTDTQYF
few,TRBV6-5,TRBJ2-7,CASSYNAGQPYEQYF
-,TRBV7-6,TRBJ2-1,CASSLGSLAGVPYNEQFF
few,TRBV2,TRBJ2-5,CASLPLGRQETQYF
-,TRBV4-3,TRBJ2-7,CASSQASGPYEQYF
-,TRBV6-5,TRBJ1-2,CASRETGAYGYTF
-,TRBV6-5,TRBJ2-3,CASSYLASGKVDTQYF
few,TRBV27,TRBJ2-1,CASREAGTNNEQFF
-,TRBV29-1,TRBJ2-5,CSVEFGGRVKETQYF
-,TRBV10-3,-,CAISASPSGRAVETQYF
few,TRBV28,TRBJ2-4,CASSSDRFDIQYF
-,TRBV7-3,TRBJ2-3,CVSSPYVAAGPGDTQYF
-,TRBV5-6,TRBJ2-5,CASSRGAGVQETQYF
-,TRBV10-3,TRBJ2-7,CATTGQAYEQYF
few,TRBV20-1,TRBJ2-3,CSATGLAGVGSTDTQYF
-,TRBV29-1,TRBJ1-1,CSVFDGGLEAFF
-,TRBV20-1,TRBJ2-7,CSARWRETPIEQYF
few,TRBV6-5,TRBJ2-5,CASSYSRGTQYF
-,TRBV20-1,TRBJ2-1,CSARPGLADLTWNEQFF
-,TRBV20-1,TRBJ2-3,CSASSPPFGISTDTQYF
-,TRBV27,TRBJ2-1,CASSLSWRVDEQFF
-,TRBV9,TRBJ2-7,CASSVGGAGYEQYF
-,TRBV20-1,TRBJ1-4,CSARDLLEKLFF
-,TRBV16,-,CASSLTDPYEQYF
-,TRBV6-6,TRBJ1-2,CASSYGGQFYGYTF
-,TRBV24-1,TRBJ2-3,CATSDPTQDTQYF